This T cell receptor (beta chain) was captured in a study of blood T cell repertoires in COVID-19. About the study: Sources were T cells, B-cell-depleted T cells, or PBMCs; the material itself was cDNA or gDNA.

The CDR3 length is 13 residues. Germline-derived CDR1 and CDR2 are MGHRA and YSYEKL. V lost 2 bases and J lost 14; bases outside the gene matches: 6. TCRdb's table, derived via immunoSEQ multiplex PCR, lists solely in-frame clones and lacks some. The sample comprises just over 90,000 clones, roughly nine tenths of which are singletons, and around 1.5% rests with the top ten. The sequencing input was peripheral blood. The receptor's source is a human donor with active COVID-19. The donor label of this sample is uncertain. The chain uses TRBV4-1 and TRBJ1-4; 9 bases are shared with TRBD1. CDR3 DNA: TGCGCCAGCAGCCAACTCCGGGACAGGGATCTGTTTTTT. It codes for CASSQLRDRDLFF.